This T cell receptor beta chain was sequenced in a study of blood T cell repertoires in COVID-19. The germline gives CDR1 MGHRA, CDR2 YSYEKL. This CDR3 is 16 amino acids long. J gave up 2 bases and V 1 base, and 8 bases lay outside the gene matches. Cohort allocation depended upon clinical history that participants reported. Only in-frame clones appear in the TCRdb table, and some are missing; sequencing was by immunoSEQ multiplex PCR. The data show approximately 350,000 clones, roughly 90% seen once. Sequencing used PBMCs or T cells enriched from blood (not recorded which). This chain uses TRBV4-1 with TRBJ2-7; 7 bases agree with TRBD2. The sequence was obtained from a woman under 40 who had recovered from COVID-19. CDR3 amino acids: CASSQGSGGEAYEQYF. In nucleotides, the CDR3 is TGCGCCAGCAGCCAAGGGTCGGGAGGTGAGGCCTACGAGCAGTACTTC.